What follows describes a single T cell receptor (beta chain). This sample is part of a study of blood T cell repertoires in COVID-19. About the research overall: Acute and convalescent COVID-19 specimens originated in the United States, Italy and Spain. T cells, B-cell-depleted T cells, or PBMCs provided the cDNA or gDNA that served as material.

Trimming cost V 2 bases and J 7 bases; bases outside gene matches: 7. The V gene's germline CDR1 is SGHRS and CDR2 YFSETQ. This CDR3 is 14 amino acids long. Sequencing was performed with immunoSEQ multiplex PCR; in TCRdb, only in-frame clones are kept and a portion is missing. In the table there are about 17,000 clones, approximately 80% of which are singletons. This TCR came from a man aged 60-69 years with active or convalescent COVID-19. Sequencing was carried out using peripheral blood. This chain links TRBV5-1 with TRBJ1-1, with 8 bases matching TRBD1. The CDR3 coding sequence is TGCGCCAGCAGCTTTTCTCCGGGACAGGTTGAAGCTTTCTTT. Protein product: CASSFSPGQVEAFF.